This T cell receptor beta chain was recorded in a study of cytomegalovirus exposure and HLA in healthy donors. Study information: An earlier analysis identified 117 million unique TCR beta sequences in some 180 million T cells. Findings of the study overall: The analysis excluded some indistinguishable V segments, including TRBV6-2 and TRBV6-3. Cytomegalovirus association was assigned to about 150 TCR beta chains. TCR association rates varied by HLA locus in a later analysis, with DRB1 highest and HLA-C lowest.

Turning to this clone: The antigen is unknown.

The PCR was carried out with 60 Vbeta primers and 13 Jbeta primers. The repertoire was sequenced with immunoSEQ multiplex PCR; TCRdb's copy has only in-frame clones and lacks some. Seen here are 150,000 to 200,000 clones, about 80% observed once, and the top ten hold less than 2%. This CDR3 region has 15 residues. The V and J ends lost 0 bases and 8 bases respectively, with 14 bases between them. The V gene's germline CDR1 is SGHDN and CDR2 FVKESK. The genes are TRBV14 and TRBJ2-1, with D possibly TRBD2 on 6 matching bases. This TCR came from a man aged 30-40 years in good health and CMV-seronegative. Sequenced sample: PBMCs. Here the CDR3 DNA reads TGTGCCAGCAGCCAAGAGACGGGAGTTTACGATGAGCAGTTCTTC. Amino acid sequence: CASSQETGVYDEQFF.